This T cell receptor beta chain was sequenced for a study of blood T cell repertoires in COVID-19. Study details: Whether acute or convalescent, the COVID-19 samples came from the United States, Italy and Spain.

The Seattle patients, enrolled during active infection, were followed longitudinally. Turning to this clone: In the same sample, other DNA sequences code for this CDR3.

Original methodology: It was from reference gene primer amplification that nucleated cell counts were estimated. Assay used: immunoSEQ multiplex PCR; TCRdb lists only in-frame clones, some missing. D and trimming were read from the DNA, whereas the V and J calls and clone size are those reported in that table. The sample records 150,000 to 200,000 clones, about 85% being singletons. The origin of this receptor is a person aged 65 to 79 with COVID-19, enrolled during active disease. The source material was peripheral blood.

CDR3 protein: CASSPGTGFSYEQYF. The CDR3 DNA sequence: TGTGCCAGCAGTCCCGGGACAGGCTTCTCCTACGAGCAGTACTTC. The rearrangement links TRBV6-6 to TRBJ2-7; 8 bases are shared with TRBD1. Germline values: CDR1 MNHNY, CDR2 SVGAGI (reference sequence). V was pared by 5 bases and J by 0 bases, with 6 bases of the junction left unmatched. The CDR3 has 15 amino acids.